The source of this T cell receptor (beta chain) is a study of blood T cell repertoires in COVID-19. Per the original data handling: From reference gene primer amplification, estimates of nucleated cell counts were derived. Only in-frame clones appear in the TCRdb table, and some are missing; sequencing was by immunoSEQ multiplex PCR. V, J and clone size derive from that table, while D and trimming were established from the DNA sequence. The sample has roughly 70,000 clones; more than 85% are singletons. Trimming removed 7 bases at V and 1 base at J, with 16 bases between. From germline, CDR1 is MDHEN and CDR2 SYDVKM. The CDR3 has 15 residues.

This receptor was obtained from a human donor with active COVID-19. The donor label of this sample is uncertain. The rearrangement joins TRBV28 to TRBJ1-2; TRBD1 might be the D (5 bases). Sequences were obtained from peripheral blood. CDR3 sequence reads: CASTLGGGINYGYTF. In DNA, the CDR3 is TGTGCCAGCACCCTGGGGGGAGGAATTAACTATGGCTACACCTTC.